The TCR beta chain described here comes from a study of regulatory T cells in long-lasting Graves disease. Notes on the study in general: TRBV28 was favored in persistent disease, as were TRBJ1-2 and TRBJ2-5. Between persistent patients, 2,500 to 3,500 public clonotypes were shared, exceeding the roughly 920 shared between new patients. Persistent Graves' patients showed reduced TCR diversity versus newly diagnosed patients.

In the case of this clonotype: The target antigen is unknown. At one end the junction does not follow the germline gene, possibly because of a read error.

Per germline, CDR1 LNHDA and CDR2 SQIVND (reference sequence). The CDR3 extends over 18 amino acids. Libraries of TCR beta came from iRepertoire HTBI primers plus Arm-PCR of CDR3 regions. From the multiplex PCR reads, TCRdb called clonotypes with MiXCR, one entry per CDR3 protein. The repertoire includes about 440,000 distinct CDR3 sequences, about 15% of them detected once, and over 15% sits in the top ten. Time point denoted: newly diagnosed GD, antithyroid drugs for less than 3 months. Making the TCR library involved RNA that had been extracted from PBMCs. The same specimen was also included in a second study, on T cells in Graves' hyperthyroidism and ophthalmopathy. Per that paper: Hyperthyroidism patients were newly diagnosed, had disease duration under 2 months, and were aged 18 to 65 years.

This receptor was obtained from a woman aged 30 to 39 with Graves disease. J is TRBJ1-1 and V is TRBV19; D remains ambiguous. The specimen comprised peripheral blood mononuclear cells (PBMCs), sampled at new diagnosis, from a patient treated with antithyroid drugs. In DNA, the CDR3 is TGTGTCAGTAGTATAGGCCCCAGCCGCCAAACCCTGAACACTGAAGCTTTCTTT. Encoded protein: CVSSIGPSRQTLNTEAFF.